This T cell receptor (beta chain) came from a study of cytomegalovirus exposure and HLA in healthy donors. V lost 5 bases and J lost 5, with 9 bases in between. This CDR3 comprises 11 residues. Germline V lookup: CDR1 GTSNPN, CDR2 SVGIG (reference sequence). The PCR had 60 Vbeta and 13 Jbeta primers. Generated by immunoSEQ multiplex PCR, the TCRdb table keeps only in-frame clones and is missing some. The sample consists of around 150,000 clones, about 66% of them appearing once. This clone showed up just a few times. The antigen is undetermined. Whole-study results and caveats: Most TCR sequences showed up rarely, but some public TCRs showed up in many donors.

The sample taken for sequencing was PBMCs. The TCR originated in a male donor in good health and CMV-seronegative. The V gene is TRBV30, the J gene TRBJ1-1, with D maybe TRBD1 (5 bases). CDR3 in amino acids: CAWGGWTEAFF. The CDR3 coding sequence is TGTGCCTGGGGGGGGTGGACTGAAGCTTTCTTT.